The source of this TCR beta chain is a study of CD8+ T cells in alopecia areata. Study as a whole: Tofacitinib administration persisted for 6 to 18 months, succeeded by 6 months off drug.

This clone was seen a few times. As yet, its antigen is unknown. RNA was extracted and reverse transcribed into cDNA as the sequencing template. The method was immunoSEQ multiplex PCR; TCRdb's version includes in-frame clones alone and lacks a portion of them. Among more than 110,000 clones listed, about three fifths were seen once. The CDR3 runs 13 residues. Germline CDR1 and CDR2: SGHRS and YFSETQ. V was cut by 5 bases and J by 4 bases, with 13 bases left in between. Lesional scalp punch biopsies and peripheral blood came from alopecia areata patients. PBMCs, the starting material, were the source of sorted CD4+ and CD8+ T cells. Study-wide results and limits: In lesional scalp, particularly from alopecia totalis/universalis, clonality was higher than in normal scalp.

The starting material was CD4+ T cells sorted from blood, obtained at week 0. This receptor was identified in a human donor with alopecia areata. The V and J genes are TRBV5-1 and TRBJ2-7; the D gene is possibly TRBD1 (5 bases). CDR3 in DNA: TGCGCCAGCAGGACAGACCTCGGGTACGAGCAGTACTTC. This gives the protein CASRTDLGYEQYF.